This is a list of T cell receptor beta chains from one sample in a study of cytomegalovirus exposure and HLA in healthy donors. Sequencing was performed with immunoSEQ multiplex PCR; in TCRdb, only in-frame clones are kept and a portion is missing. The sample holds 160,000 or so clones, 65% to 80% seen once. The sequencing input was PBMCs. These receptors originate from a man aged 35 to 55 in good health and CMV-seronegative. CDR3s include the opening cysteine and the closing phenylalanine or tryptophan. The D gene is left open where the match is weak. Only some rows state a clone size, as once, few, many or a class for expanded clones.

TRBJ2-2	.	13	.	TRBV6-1	CASRRQINGELFF	TGTGCCAGCAGGAGACAGATAAACGGGGAGCTGTTTTTT
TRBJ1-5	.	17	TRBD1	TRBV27	CASSAYRGLELDQPQHF	TGTGCCAGCAGTGCCTACAGGGGGCTTGAGTTGGATCAGCCCCAGCATTTT
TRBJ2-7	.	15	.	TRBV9	CASSGELDRPYEQYF	TGTGCCAGCAGCGGAGAATTGGACAGACCCTACGAGCAGTACTTC
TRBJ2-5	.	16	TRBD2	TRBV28	CASNPQIAGGHKTQYF	TGTGCCAGCAATCCCCAAATAGCGGGGGGGCATAAGACCCAGTACTTC
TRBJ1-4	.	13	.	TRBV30	CASGGGPNEKLFF	TGTGCCTCCGGGGGGGGTCCTAATGAAAAACTGTTTTTT
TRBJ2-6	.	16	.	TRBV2	CASGGSSFSGANVLTF	TGTGCCAGCGGAGGAAGTTCTTTCTCTGGGGCCAACGTCCTGACTTTC
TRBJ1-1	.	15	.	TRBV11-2	CASSLEGAMNTEAFF	TGTGCCAGCAGCTTAGAGGGGGCGATGAACACTGAAGCTTTCTTT
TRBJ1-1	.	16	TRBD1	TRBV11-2	CASSLGGGRRGTEAFF	TGTGCCAGCAGCTTAGGAGGGGGCAGGAGGGGAACTGAAGCTTTCTTT
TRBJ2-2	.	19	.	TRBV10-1	CASSSLQGKQVGDTGELFF	TGCGCCAGCAGCTCCCTTCAGGGGAAACAGGTTGGGGACACCGGGGAGCTGTTTTTT
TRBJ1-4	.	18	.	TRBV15	CATSRDTGPGGNNEKLFF	TGTGCCACCAGCAGAGACACAGGGCCGGGGGGGAATAATGAAAAACTGTTTTTT
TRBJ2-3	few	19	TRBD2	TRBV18	CASSPLIAGGQRGTDTQYF	TGTGCCAGCTCACCACTGATAGCGGGGGGCCAAAGGGGCACAGATACGCAGTATTTT
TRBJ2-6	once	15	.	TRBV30	CAWSPGVTGANVLTF	TGTGCCTGGAGTCCCGGGGTGACTGGGGCCAACGTCCTGACTTTC
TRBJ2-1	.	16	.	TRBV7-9	CASSLRTQGIYNEQFF	TGTGCCAGCAGCCTCCGGACCCAGGGGATTTACAATGAGCAGTTCTTC
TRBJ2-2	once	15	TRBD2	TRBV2	CASSGRLAGVGELFF	TGTGCCAGCAGTGGCAGATTAGCGGGGGTCGGGGAGCTGTTTTTT
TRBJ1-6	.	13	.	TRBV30	CAWEQGYNSPLHF	TGTGCCTGGGAACAGGGATATAATTCACCCCTCCACTTT
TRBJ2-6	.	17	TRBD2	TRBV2	CASSGLAGGSGANVLTF	TGTGCCAGCAGTGGACTAGCGGGGGGCTCTGGGGCCAACGTCCTGACTTTC
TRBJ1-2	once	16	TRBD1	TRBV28	CASSLAGTGGKNGYTF	TGTGCCAGCAGTTTGGCTGGGACAGGGGGCAAAAATGGCTACACCTTC
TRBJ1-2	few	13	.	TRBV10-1	CASSEVRDYGYTF	TGCGCCAGCAGTGAGGTCAGGGACTATGGCTACACCTTC
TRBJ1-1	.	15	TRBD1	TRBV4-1	CASSPWTGRNTEAFF	TGCGCCAGCAGCCCATGGACAGGGAGGAACACTGAAGCTTTCTTT
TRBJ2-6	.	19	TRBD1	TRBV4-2	CASSQQQGASASGANVLTF	TGTGCCAGCAGCCAACAACAGGGGGCATCGGCCTCTGGGGCCAACGTCCTGACTTTC
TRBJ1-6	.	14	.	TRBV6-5	CASSFTYGNSPLHF	TGTGCCAGCAGTTTTACGTACGGGAATTCACCCCTCCACTTT
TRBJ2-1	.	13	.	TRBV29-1	CSVEGLVAGEQFF	TGCAGCGTTGAAGGGCTAGTCGCGGGTGAGCAGTTCTTC
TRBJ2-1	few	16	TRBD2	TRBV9	CASSPLGLAGLNEQFF	TGTGCCAGCAGCCCCCTGGGACTAGCGGGGCTCAATGAGCAGTTCTTC
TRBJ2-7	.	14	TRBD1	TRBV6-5	CASSLRDRVGEQYF	TGTGCCAGCAGTTTACGGGACAGGGTGGGCGAGCAGTACTTC
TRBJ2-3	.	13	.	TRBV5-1	CASSLGFGDTQYF	TGCGCCAGCAGCTTGGGGTTCGGGGATACGCAGTATTTT
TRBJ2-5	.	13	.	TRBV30	CAWSVDSQETQYF	TGTGCCTGGAGTGTCGACTCCCAAGAGACCCAGTACTTC
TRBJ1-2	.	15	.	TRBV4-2	CASSQRPGGVYGYTF	TGTGCCAGCAGCCAACGTCCCGGGGGGGTATATGGCTACACCTTC
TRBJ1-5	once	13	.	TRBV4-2	CASSPDRVQPQHF	TGTGCCAGCAGCCCGGACAGAGTGCAGCCCCAGCATTTT
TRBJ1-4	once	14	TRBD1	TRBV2	CASNPRTGNEKLFF	TGTGCCAGCAACCCCCGGACAGGGAATGAAAAACTGTTTTTT
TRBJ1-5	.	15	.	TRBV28	CASRMPGGPNQPQHF	TGTGCCAGCAGGATGCCGGGAGGTCCAAATCAGCCCCAGCATTTT
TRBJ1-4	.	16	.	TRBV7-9	CSSSRTHPGGNEKLFF	TGTTCCAGCAGCCGGACTCACCCCGGGGGTAATGAAAAACTGTTTTTT
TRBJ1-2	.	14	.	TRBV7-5	CARSFDRCLYGYTF	TGTGCCAGAAGCTTCGACAGGTGCTTGTATGGCTACACCTTC
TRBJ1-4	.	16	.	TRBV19	CASSYGPGLSGEKLFF	TGTGCCAGTAGCTATGGGCCGGGACTCAGCGGTGAAAAACTGTTTTTT
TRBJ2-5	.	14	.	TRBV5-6	CASSLAPADETQYF	TGTGCCAGCAGCTTGGCCCCCGCGGATGAGACCCAGTACTTC
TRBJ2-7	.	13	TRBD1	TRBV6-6	CASRGQASYEQYF	TGTGCCAGCAGGGGACAGGCCTCCTACGAGCAGTACTTC
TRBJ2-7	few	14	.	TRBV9	CASSVEGSEDEQYF	TGTGCCAGCAGCGTAGAAGGCTCCGAGGACGAGCAGTACTTC
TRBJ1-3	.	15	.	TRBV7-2	CASSFYSLGGNTIYF	TGTGCCAGCAGCTTCTACAGCCTGGGTGGGAACACCATATATTTT
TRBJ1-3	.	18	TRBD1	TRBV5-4	CASSLEGDRSYAGNTIYF	TGTGCCAGCAGCTTGGAGGGGGACAGAAGTTACGCTGGAAACACCATATATTTT
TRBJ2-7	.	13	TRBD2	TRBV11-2	CASNERGGYEQYF	TGTGCCAGCAACGAGCGGGGGGGCTACGAGCAGTACTTC
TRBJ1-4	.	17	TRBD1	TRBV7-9	CASSSPGQGATNEKLFF	TGTGCCAGCAGCTCTCCGGGACAGGGGGCAACTAATGAAAAACTGTTTTTT
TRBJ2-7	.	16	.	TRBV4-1	CASSQGGVEETYEQYF	TGCGCCAGCAGCCAAGGGGGGGTCGAGGAAACCTACGAGCAGTACTTC
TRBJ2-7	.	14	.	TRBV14	CASSKLGGSYEQYF	TGTGCCAGCAGCAAGTTGGGGGGATCCTACGAGCAGTACTTC
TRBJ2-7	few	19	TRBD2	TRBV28	CASSWGWTSGGNPTYEQYF	TGTGCCAGCAGTTGGGGGTGGACTAGCGGGGGTAACCCTACCTACGAGCAGTACTTC
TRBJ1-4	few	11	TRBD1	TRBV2	CASTTGEKLFF	TGTGCCAGCACGACAGGGGAAAAACTGTTTTTT
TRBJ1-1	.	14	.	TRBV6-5	CASRRGIRNTEAFF	TGTGCCAGCCGAAGGGGCATCCGAAACACTGAAGCTTTCTTT
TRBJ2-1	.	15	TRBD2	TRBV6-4	CASSILAGSYNEQFF	TGTGCCAGCAGTATCCTAGCGGGGAGTTACAATGAGCAGTTCTTC
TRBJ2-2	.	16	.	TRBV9	CASSVVSTANTGELFF	TGTGCCAGCAGCGTAGTCTCGACAGCGAACACCGGGGAGCTGTTTTTT
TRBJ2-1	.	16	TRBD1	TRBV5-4	CASSLGTGGRYNEQFF	TGTGCCAGCAGCTTGGGGACAGGGGGTCGGTACAATGAGCAGTTCTTC
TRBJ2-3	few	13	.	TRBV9	CASSVVLADTQYF	TGTGCCAGCAGCGTAGTCCTCGCAGATACGCAGTATTTT
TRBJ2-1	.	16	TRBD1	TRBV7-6	CASSLMKDRVDNEQFF	TGTGCCAGCAGCTTAATGAAGGACAGGGTAGACAATGAGCAGTTCTTC
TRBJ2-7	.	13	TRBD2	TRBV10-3	CATQGLDFYEQYF	TGTGCCACCCAAGGACTAGACTTCTACGAGCAGTACTTC
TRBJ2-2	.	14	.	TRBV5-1	CASSQTSDAGELFF	TGCGCCAGCAGCCAGACTAGTGACGCCGGGGAGCTGTTTTTT
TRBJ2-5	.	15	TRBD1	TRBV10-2	CASSEPRTGGETQYF	TGCGCCAGCAGTGAGCCTCGGACAGGCGGGGAGACCCAGTACTTC
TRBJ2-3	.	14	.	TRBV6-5	CASRLLRSTDTQYF	TGTGCCAGCAGACTGCTACGTAGCACAGATACGCAGTATTTT
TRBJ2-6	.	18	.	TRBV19	CASSIKAGSDSGANVLTF	TGTGCCAGTAGTATAAAGGCCGGCAGCGACTCTGGGGCCAACGTCCTGACTTTC
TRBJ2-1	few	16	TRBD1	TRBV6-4	CASSQYGQGLYNEQFF	TGTGCCAGCAGTCAGTACGGACAGGGTTTGTACAATGAGCAGTTCTTC
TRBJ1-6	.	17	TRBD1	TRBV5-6	CASSLIWDRDLSSPLHF	TGTGCCAGCAGCTTGATCTGGGACAGGGACTTAAGTTCACCCCTCCACTTT
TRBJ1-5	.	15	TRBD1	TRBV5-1	CASSSDRGSNQPQHF	TGCGCCAGCAGCTCCGACAGGGGAAGCAATCAGCCCCAGCATTTT
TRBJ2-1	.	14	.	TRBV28	CASRARSSYNEQFF	TGTGCCAGCAGGGCCCGGAGCTCCTACAATGAGCAGTTCTTC
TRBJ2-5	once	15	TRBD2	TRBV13	CASSNLGLGMGEQYF	TGTGCCAGCAGCAACCTAGGACTAGGTATGGGTGAGCAGTACTTC